The rows below give T cell receptor beta chains drawn from one sample of a study of CD8 T cells in ankylosing spondylitis. TCRdb called the 5' RACE reads again in MiXCR, with one record for every CDR3 protein. Of about 120,000 distinct CDR3 sequences in the sample, roughly 13% were seen once. The sample comprised blood, either unsorted or a sorted T cell fraction (not recorded which). Receptors originate from a female donor with ankylosing spondylitis or in good health (not recorded which). Both conserved end residues are part of each CDR3. The order of the fields is V gene, J gene, D gene, clone size, CDR3 protein, CDR3 DNA. A D gene is named only where the DNA matches it firmly. Some rows have no size entry. The others give once, few or many, or a class for an expanded clone.

V gene: TRBV7-2
J gene: TRBJ1-2
D gene: TRBD1
clone size: few
CDR3 protein: CASSAEQGAHYGYTF
CDR3 DNA: TGTGCCAGCAGCGCAGAACAGGGGGCCCACTATGGCTACACCTTC

V gene: TRBV20-1
J gene: TRBJ2-3
D gene: -
clone size: many
CDR3 protein: CSEAAGYTDTQYF
CDR3 DNA: TGCAGTGAAGCGGCGGGGTACACAGATACGCAGTATTTT

V gene: TRBV5-1
J gene: TRBJ2-3
D gene: -
clone size: -
CDR3 protein: CASSLGRRVTDTQYF
CDR3 DNA: TGCGCCAGCAGCTTGGGTAGAAGGGTCACAGATACGCAGTATTTT

V gene: TRBV5-1
J gene: TRBJ2-7
D gene: -
clone size: -
CDR3 protein: CASSLSDREYF
CDR3 DNA: TGCGCCAGCAGCCTTTCGGACCGGGAGTACTTC

V gene: TRBV7-6
J gene: TRBJ1-4
D gene: -
clone size: few
CDR3 protein: CASSQGYYNEKLFF
CDR3 DNA: TGTGCCAGCAGCCAAGGCTACTACAATGAAAAACTGTTTTTT

V gene: TRBV12-3/TRBV12-4
J gene: TRBJ1-1
D gene: TRBD1
clone size: -
CDR3 protein: CASRPRQGGEAFF
CDR3 DNA: TGTGCCAGCAGGCCTAGACAGGGGGGTGAAGCTTTCTTT

V gene: TRBV6-1
J gene: TRBJ2-2
D gene: -
clone size: -
CDR3 protein: CASSPTGRVNTGELFF
CDR3 DNA: TGTGCCAGCAGTCCCACAGGCAGAGTAAACACCGGGGAGCTGTTTTTT

V gene: TRBV7-8
J gene: TRBJ2-2
D gene: -
clone size: -
CDR3 protein: CASSRQRSQGGTGELFF
CDR3 DNA: TGTGCCAGCAGCCGCCAACGGTCACAGGGAGGCACCGGGGAGCTGTTTTTT

V gene: TRBV11-1
J gene: TRBJ2-3
D gene: TRBD2
clone size: many
CDR3 protein: CASSLGLDFRADTQYF
CDR3 DNA: TGTGCCAGCAGCTTGGGACTAGATTTTCGGGCAGATACGCAGTATTTT

V gene: TRBV20-1
J gene: TRBJ2-1
D gene: TRBD1
clone size: -
CDR3 protein: CSARSGQGGNEQLF
CDR3 DNA: TGCAGTGCTAGATCGGGACAGGGTGGAAATGAGCAGCTCTTC

V gene: TRBV7-9
J gene: TRBJ2-3
D gene: -
clone size: -
CDR3 protein: CAGSGAQGTRSTDTQYF
CDR3 DNA: TGTGCCGGCAGCGGGGCGCAGGGGACTCGATCCACAGATACGCAGTATTTT

V gene: TRBV12-3/TRBV12-4
J gene: TRBJ2-7
D gene: -
clone size: many
CDR3 protein: CASSTGPSYEQYF
CDR3 DNA: TGTGCCAGCAGTACTGGACCATCCTACGAGCAGTACTTC

V gene: TRBV27
J gene: TRBJ1-6
D gene: -
clone size: few
CDR3 protein: CASSLSFNSPLHF
CDR3 DNA: TGTGCCAGCAGTTTATCTTTTAATTCACCCCTCCACTTT

V gene: TRBV2
J gene: TRBJ1-5
D gene: TRBD1
clone size: -
CDR3 protein: CTSSFTGTPGQALNQPQHF
CDR3 DNA: TGTACCAGCAGTTTCACCGGGACTCCGGGACAGGCCCTCAATCAGCCCCAGCATTTT

V gene: TRBV7-2
J gene: TRBJ1-2
D gene: TRBD1
clone size: many
CDR3 protein: CASSLAGTGLYGYTF
CDR3 DNA: TGTGCCAGCAGCTTAGCGGGGACAGGGTTATATGGCTACACCTTC

V gene: TRBV15
J gene: TRBJ2-3
D gene: TRBD1
clone size: few
CDR3 protein: CATSRGTNRGSTDTQYF
CDR3 DNA: TGTGCCACCAGCAGAGGCACTAACAGGGGTTCCACAGATACGCAGTATTTT

V gene: TRBV7-2
J gene: TRBJ2-3
D gene: TRBD2
clone size: few
CDR3 protein: CASALAGGLDTQYF
CDR3 DNA: TGTGCCAGCGCACTAGCGGGGGGGTTGGATACGCAGTATTTT

V gene: TRBV19
J gene: TRBJ2-4
D gene: -
clone size: -
CDR3 protein: CASSKDSEDIQYF
CDR3 DNA: TGTGCCAGTAGTAAGGACAGCGAGGACATTCAGTACTTC

V gene: TRBV7-2
J gene: TRBJ2-7
D gene: TRBD1
clone size: many
CDR3 protein: CASSRTGYEQYF
CDR3 DNA: TGTGCCAGCAGCCGGACAGGGTACGAGCAGTACTTC

V gene: TRBV7-9
J gene: TRBJ2-3
D gene: -
clone size: few
CDR3 protein: CASTGLYVSGDTQYF
CDR3 DNA: TGTGCCAGCACCGGCTTGTACGTAAGTGGAGATACGCAGTATTTT

V gene: TRBV20-1
J gene: TRBJ2-5
D gene: TRBD2
clone size: -
CDR3 protein: CSARAVAGGETQYF
CDR3 DNA: TGCAGTGCTAGAGCTGTAGCGGGGGGAGAGACCCAGTACTTC

V gene: TRBV9
J gene: TRBJ2-3
D gene: -
clone size: many
CDR3 protein: CASSVAGLSSTDTQYF
CDR3 DNA: TGTGCCAGCAGCGTAGCGGGGCTGAGTTCGACAGATACGCAGTATTTT

V gene: TRBV20-1
J gene: TRBJ1-1
D gene: -
clone size: few
CDR3 protein: CSARNPQVDQAFF
CDR3 DNA: TGCAGTGCTAGAAATCCTCAGGTGGATCAAGCTTTCTTT

V gene: TRBV28
J gene: TRBJ1-2
D gene: -
clone size: many
CDR3 protein: CASSLVGGYYLWDGYTF
CDR3 DNA: TGTGCCAGCAGTCTCGTAGGGGGTTACTACCTTTGGGATGGCTACACCTTC

V gene: TRBV6-5
J gene: TRBJ2-3
D gene: -
clone size: few
CDR3 protein: CASSYSLRRASTDTQYF
CDR3 DNA: TGTGCCAGCAGTTACTCGCTAAGACGAGCTAGCACAGATACGCAGTATTTT

V gene: TRBV9
J gene: TRBJ1-2
D gene: -
clone size: -
CDR3 protein: CASSSYLDTNYGYTF
CDR3 DNA: TGTGCCAGCAGCTCGTATTTGGATACTAACTATGGCTACACCTTC

V gene: TRBV2
J gene: TRBJ2-7
D gene: -
clone size: -
CDR3 protein: CASSGTLVRYEQYF
CDR3 DNA: TGTGCCAGCAGTGGGACACTAGTGAGGTACGAGCAGTACTTC

V gene: TRBV10-2
J gene: TRBJ2-3
D gene: TRBD2
clone size: -
CDR3 protein: CASRPSGGLDTQYF
CDR3 DNA: TGCGCCAGCAGACCTAGCGGGGGGTTAGATACGCAGTATTTT

V gene: TRBV20-1
J gene: TRBJ2-2
D gene: -
clone size: many
CDR3 protein: CSARDRVSGELFF
CDR3 DNA: TGCAGTGCTAGAGATCGAGTGTCCGGGGAGCTGTTTTTT

V gene: TRBV12-3/TRBV12-4
J gene: TRBJ1-6
D gene: TRBD1
clone size: many
CDR3 protein: CASRDREGNSPLHF
CDR3 DNA: TGTGCCAGCAGGGACAGGGAGGGAAATTCACCCCTCCACTTT

V gene: TRBV11-1
J gene: TRBJ1-1
D gene: -
clone size: -
CDR3 protein: CASTLPPVNTEAFF
CDR3 DNA: TGTGCCAGCACCTTACCACCCGTTAACACTGAAGCTTTCTTT

V gene: TRBV12-3/TRBV12-4
J gene: TRBJ2-7
D gene: TRBD1
clone size: few
CDR3 protein: CASSLRGLVTYEQYF
CDR3 DNA: TGTGCCAGCAGTTTAAGGGGGCTAGTAACCTACGAGCAGTACTTC

V gene: TRBV20-1
J gene: TRBJ2-7
D gene: -
clone size: many
CDR3 protein: CSASGGFEQYF
CDR3 DNA: TGCAGTGCTAGTGGAGGGTTCGAGCAGTACTTC

V gene: TRBV3-1
J gene: TRBJ1-1
D gene: -
clone size: -
CDR3 protein: CASSPSGDRTEAFF
CDR3 DNA: TGTGCCAGCAGCCCGTCGGGTGATCGGACTGAAGCTTTCTTT

V gene: TRBV7-9
J gene: TRBJ1-6
D gene: -
clone size: many
CDR3 protein: CASSPGVGANNSPLHF
CDR3 DNA: TGTGCCAGCAGCCCAGGGGTAGGGGCAAATAATTCACCCCTCCACTTT

V gene: TRBV5-1
J gene: TRBJ2-7
D gene: TRBD2
clone size: many
CDR3 protein: CASSPGTSGTYEQYF
CDR3 DNA: TGCGCCAGCAGCCCCGGGACTAGCGGGACCTACGAGCAGTACTTC

V gene: TRBV3-1
J gene: TRBJ1-5
D gene: -
clone size: many
CDR3 protein: CASSQGLAAQPQHF
CDR3 DNA: TGTGCCAGCAGCCAAGGTCTAGCCGCCCAGCCCCAGCATTTT

V gene: TRBV2
J gene: TRBJ1-2
D gene: -
clone size: -
CDR3 protein: CASRSDRRANYGYTF
CDR3 DNA: TGTGCCAGCAGGAGCGACAGGCGCGCTAACTATGGCTACACCTTC

V gene: TRBV5-1
J gene: TRBJ1-1
D gene: -
clone size: many
CDR3 protein: CASSLDGRRGYTEAFF
CDR3 DNA: TGCGCCAGCAGCTTGGATGGGCGGCGTGGGTACACTGAAGCTTTCTTT

V gene: TRBV12-3/TRBV12-4
J gene: TRBJ1-5
D gene: -
clone size: many
CDR3 protein: CASSPTGIGNQPQHF
CDR3 DNA: TGTGCCAGCAGCCCCACAGGGATTGGCAATCAGCCCCAGCATTTT

V gene: TRBV7-3
J gene: TRBJ1-1
D gene: -
clone size: -
CDR3 protein: CASSRERDTEAFF
CDR3 DNA: TGTGCCAGCAGCCGAGAAAGGGACACTGAAGCTTTCTTT

V gene: TRBV20-1
J gene: TRBJ2-5
D gene: -
clone size: -
CDR3 protein: CSARQDYQETQYF
CDR3 DNA: TGCAGTGCTCGGCAGGATTACCAAGAGACCCAGTACTTC

V gene: TRBV5-6
J gene: TRBJ2-3
D gene: -
clone size: few
CDR3 protein: CASSLFQGGTDTQYF
CDR3 DNA: TGTGCCAGCAGCTTGTTCCAGGGAGGCACAGATACGCAGTATTTT

V gene: TRBV15
J gene: TRBJ2-1
D gene: TRBD1
clone size: many
CDR3 protein: CATRMEAGTGEDEQFF
CDR3 DNA: TGTGCCACCAGAATGGAAGCCGGGACAGGGGAGGATGAGCAGTTCTTC

V gene: TRBV12-2
J gene: TRBJ2-3
D gene: -
clone size: -
CDR3 protein: CASRLPPLDRGRDTQYF
CDR3 DNA: TGTGCAAGTCGCCTGCCTCCGCTGGACAGGGGAAGGGATACGCAGTATTTT

V gene: TRBV5-1
J gene: TRBJ1-4
D gene: -
clone size: many
CDR3 protein: CASSGEAGKLFF
CDR3 DNA: TGCGCCAGCAGCGGAGAAGCGGGGAAACTGTTTTTT

V gene: TRBV20-1
J gene: TRBJ2-3
D gene: -
clone size: few
CDR3 protein: CGCRDATDTQYF
CDR3 DNA: TGCGGATGCCGGGACGCCACAGATACGCAGTATTTT

V gene: TRBV6-1
J gene: TRBJ2-3
D gene: TRBD2
clone size: -
CDR3 protein: CASNELAGTDTQYF
CDR3 DNA: TGTGCCAGCAATGAGCTAGCGGGCACAGATACGCAGTATTTT

V gene: TRBV5-8
J gene: TRBJ2-7
D gene: -
clone size: -
CDR3 protein: CASSGSLHEQYF
CDR3 DNA: TGTGCCAGCTCGGGCAGTCTCCACGAGCAGTACTTC

V gene: TRBV7-2
J gene: TRBJ2-3
D gene: -
clone size: -
CDR3 protein: CASSLDSFVDTQYF
CDR3 DNA: TGTGCCAGCAGCTTAGACAGTTTCGTTGATACGCAGTATTTT

V gene: TRBV11-3
J gene: TRBJ2-7
D gene: -
clone size: few
CDR3 protein: CASSLDLAAYEQYF
CDR3 DNA: TGTGCCAGCAGCTTAGATCTCGCGGCCTACGAGCAGTACTTC